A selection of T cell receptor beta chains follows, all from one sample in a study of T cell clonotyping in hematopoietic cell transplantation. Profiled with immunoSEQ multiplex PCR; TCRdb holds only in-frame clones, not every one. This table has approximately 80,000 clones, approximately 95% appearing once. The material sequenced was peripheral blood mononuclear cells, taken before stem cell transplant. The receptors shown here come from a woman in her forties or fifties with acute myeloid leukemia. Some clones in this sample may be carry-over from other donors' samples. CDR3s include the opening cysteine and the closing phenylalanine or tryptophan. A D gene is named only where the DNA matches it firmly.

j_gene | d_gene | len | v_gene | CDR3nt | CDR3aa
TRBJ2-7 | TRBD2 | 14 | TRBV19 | TGTGCCAGTAGTACTCCGGGACTAGCGGTCGAGCAGTACTTC | CASSTPGLAVEQYF
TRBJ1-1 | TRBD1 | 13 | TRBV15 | TGTGCCACCAGTAACAGGGGAGGCACTGAAGCTTTCTTT | CATSNRGGTEAFF
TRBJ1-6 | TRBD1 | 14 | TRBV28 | TGTGCCAGCAGTCCGGACAGGGTAAATTCACCCCTCCACTTT | CASSPDRVNSPLHF
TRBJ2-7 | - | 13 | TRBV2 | TGTGCCAGCGTACAGGGCTTTATCTACGAGCAGTACTTC | CASVQGFIYEQYF
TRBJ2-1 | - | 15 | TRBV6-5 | TGTGCCAGCAGTTACGGGTGGGGATCGAACAATGAGCAGTTCTTC | CASSYGWGSNNEQFF
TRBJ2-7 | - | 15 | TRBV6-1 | TGTGCCAGCAGCCCGTGGGAGGGGGCAAACTACGAGCAGTACTTC | CASSPWEGANYEQYF
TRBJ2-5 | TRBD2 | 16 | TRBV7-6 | TGTGCCAGCAGCTTAGAGGTAGCGGGATACCAAGAGACCCAGTACTTC | CASSLEVAGYQETQYF
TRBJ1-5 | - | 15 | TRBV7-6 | TGTGCCAGCAGCTCAAGGCGGGGTTGGGGTCAGCCCCAGCATTTT | CASSSRRGWGQPQHF
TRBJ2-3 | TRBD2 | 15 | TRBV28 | TGTGCCAGCACCGCTGGCGGGGGGGACACAGATACGCAGTATTTT | CASTAGGGDTDTQYF
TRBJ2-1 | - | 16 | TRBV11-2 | TGTGCCAGCAGCTTTATATTCGGGGGCCCCTACAATGAGCAGTTCTTC | CASSFIFGGPYNEQFF
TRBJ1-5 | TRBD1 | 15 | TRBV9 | TGTGCCAGCAGCTCCCGAGAGGGGGCCAATCAGCCCCAGCATTTT | CASSSREGANQPQHF
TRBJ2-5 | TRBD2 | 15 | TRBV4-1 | TGCGCCAGCAGCCAAGATGCTAGCGGGGTCCAGACCCAGTACTTC | CASSQDASGVQTQYF
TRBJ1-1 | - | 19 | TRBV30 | TGTGCCTGGAGTGTCATTCAGACGCGGTACAGGGAGACGTACACTGAAGCTTTCTTT | CAWSVIQTRYRETYTEAFF
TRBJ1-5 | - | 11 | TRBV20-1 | TGCAGTGCTATCGGGGATCAGCCCCAGCATTTT | CSAIGDQPQHF
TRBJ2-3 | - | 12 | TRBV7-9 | TGTGCCAGCAGCTTAGGAGTGGATACGCAGTATTTT | CASSLGVDTQYF